What follows is one TCR beta chain and its context. This record belongs to a study of CD8+ T cells in alopecia areata. Study details: Treated patients were given oral tofacitinib, which was dosed at 5 to 10 mg twice daily. Percent affected scalp area, the SALT score, rated treated patients' severity.

Regarding treatment: oral pan-JAK inhibitor, 5-10 mg twice daily. Extraction and reverse transcription of RNA yielded cDNA as the sequencing template. Only in-frame clones appear in the TCRdb table, and some are missing; sequencing was by immunoSEQ multiplex PCR. The table shows some 42,000 clones, with more than 90% occurring only once. Trimming removed 2 bases at V and 3 bases at J, with 10 bases between. Germline CDR1 and CDR2: SQVTM and ANQGSEA. The CDR3 sequence is 13 residues long. This receptor was obtained from a human donor with alopecia areata. The J gene is TRBJ1-2, the V gene TRBV29-1, with TRBD1 as a possible D gene (5 bases). Sequenced material: CD8+ T cells sorted from blood, taken at week 24, from a patient treated with tofacitinib. This CDR3 is CSVELGGDYGYTF. The CDR3 DNA reads TGCAGCGTTGAACTTGGGGGGGACTATGGCTACACCTTC.